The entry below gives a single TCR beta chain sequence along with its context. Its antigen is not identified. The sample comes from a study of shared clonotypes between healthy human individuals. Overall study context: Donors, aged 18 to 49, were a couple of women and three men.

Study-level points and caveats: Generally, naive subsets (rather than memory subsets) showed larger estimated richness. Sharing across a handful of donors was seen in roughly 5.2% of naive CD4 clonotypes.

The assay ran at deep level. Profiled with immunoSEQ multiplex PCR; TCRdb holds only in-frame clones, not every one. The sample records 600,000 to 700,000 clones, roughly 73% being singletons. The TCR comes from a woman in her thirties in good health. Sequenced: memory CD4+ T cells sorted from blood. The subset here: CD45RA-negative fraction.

CDR3 protein: CASSLQTGFFSTDTQYF. The CDR3 DNA is TGTGCCAGCAGCTTGCAAACGGGGTTTTTTAGCACAGATACGCAGTATTTT. The rearrangement joins TRBV5-4 to TRBJ2-3, with D maybe TRBD2 (5 bases). V dropped 1 base and J dropped 0 bases, with 15 bases sitting between them. CDR1 SGHNT and CDR2 YYREEE come from the germline V gene (reference sequence). The CDR3 has 17 residues. The full variable domain, with the rest looked up from reference TRBV5-4 and TRBJ2-3, is ETGVTQSPTHLIKTRGQQVTLRCSSQSGHNTVSWYQQALGQGPQFIFQYYREEENGRGNFPPRFSGLQFPNYSSELNVNALELDDSALYLCASSLQTGFFSTDTQYFGPGTRLTVL.